This TCR beta chain was identified in a study of regulatory T cells in long-lasting Graves disease. Across the study: Antithyroid drugs had been given to newly diagnosed Graves' patients for under 3 months. Study-level findings and limits: Comparison showed that persistent patients shared more public clonotypes (2,741) than new patients (approximately 1,000). Newly diagnosed disease favored TRBV20-1 and TRBJ2-1 over persistent disease.

Arm-PCR of CDR3 regions and iRepertoire HTBI primers were used to build TCR beta libraries. TCRdb analysed the multiplex PCR reads with MiXCR anew, one entry per CDR3 protein. The table has roughly 420,000 distinct CDR3 sequences, about 16% seen once; the top ten hold 22%. Germline loops: CDR1 SGHDN, CDR2 FVKESK. The V gene lost 1 base and the J gene lost 9 bases, with 13 bases spanning the gap. The CDR3 has 14 residues. Time point in this sample: newly diagnosed GD, antithyroid drugs for less than 3 months. The TCR library was made from RNA extracted from PBMCs. The table lists this clonotype with many counts. Its target is not known.

V is TRBV14 and J is TRBJ2-4; D possibly corresponds to TRBD1 (5 bases). The receptor was isolated from a female donor with Graves disease. Sequenced material: peripheral blood mononuclear cells (PBMCs), taken at new diagnosis, from a patient treated with antithyroid drugs. CDR3 residues: CASSQGQGFSIQYF. Written as DNA, the CDR3 is TGTGCCAGCAGCCAAGGGCAGGGTTTTAGCATTCAGTACTTC.